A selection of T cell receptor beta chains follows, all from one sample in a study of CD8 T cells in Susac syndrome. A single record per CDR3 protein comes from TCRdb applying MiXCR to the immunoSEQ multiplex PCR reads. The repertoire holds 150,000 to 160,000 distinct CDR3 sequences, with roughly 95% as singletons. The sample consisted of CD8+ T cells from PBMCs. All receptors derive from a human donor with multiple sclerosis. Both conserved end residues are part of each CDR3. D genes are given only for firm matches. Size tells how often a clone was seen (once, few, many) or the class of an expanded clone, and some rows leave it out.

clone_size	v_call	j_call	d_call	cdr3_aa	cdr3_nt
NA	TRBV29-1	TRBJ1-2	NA	CSVIGSSNYGYTF	TGCAGCGTTATCGGTTCTTCTAACTATGGCTACACCTTC
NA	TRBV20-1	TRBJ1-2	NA	CSTYEDGGYTF	TGCAGTACCTATGAAGATGGGGGCTACACCTTC
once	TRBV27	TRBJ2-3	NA	CASSFQGSGADTQYF	TGTGCCAGCAGTTTTCAGGGTTCCGGCGCAGATACGCAGTATTTT
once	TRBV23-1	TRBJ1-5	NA	CASMPVAF	TGCGCCAGCATGCCCGTCGCTTTT
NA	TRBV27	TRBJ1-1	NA	CASSLPGRTEAFF	TGTGCCAGCAGTTTACCGGGACGCACTGAAGCTTTCTTT
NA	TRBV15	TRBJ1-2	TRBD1	CATSMSPPGGEYGYTF	TGTGCCACCAGCATGAGCCCCCCAGGGGGCGAATATGGCTACACCTTC
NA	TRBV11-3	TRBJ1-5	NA	CANPGVQPQHF	TGTGCCAACCCAGGGGTCCAGCCCCAGCATTTT
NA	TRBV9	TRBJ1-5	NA	CASSVGNQPQHF	TGTGCCAGCAGCGTAGGCAATCAGCCCCAGCATTTT
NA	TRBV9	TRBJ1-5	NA	CASSVGEGPQHF	TGTGCCAGCAGCGTAGGGGAAGGACCCCAGCATTTT
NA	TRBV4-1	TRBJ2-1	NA	CASSLQTGGPREQFF	TGCGCCAGCAGCCTTCAGACTGGGGGGCCACGTGAGCAGTTCTTC
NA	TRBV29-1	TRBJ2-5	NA	CSTKGGARGETQYF	TGCAGCACGAAAGGGGGGGCTAGGGGAGAGACCCAGTACTTC